The 12 T cell receptor beta chains reported below all come from one sample, sequenced in a study of beta chain bispecific antibodies for T cell cancers. Regarding the study as a whole: Most targeted TRBV signal came from the leukemia cell line cells, not normal T cells.

Either OKT3 anti-CD3 antibody or CD3/CD28 beads expanded T cells from blood mononuclear cells over approximately 3 days. TCRdb processed the 5' RACE reads anew with MiXCR; each CDR3 protein has one entry. The sample gives 7,500 to 9,500 distinct CDR3 sequences, around 2.2% of which show up once; about 66% is in the top ten. No antigen has been assigned to these receptors. Sequenced here: T cells from a healthy donor cultured with Jurkat leukemia cells, sampled from a culture containing an anti-CD19 bispecific antibody. These receptors originate from a human donor in good health. Some clones in this sample may be carry-over from other donors' samples.

In this sample, this clonotype is medium-sized. The chain recombines TRBV6-5 with TRBJ1-6, with D tentatively TRBD1 (5 bases). Germline CDR1 MNHEY, CDR2 SVGAGI. V was pared by 5 bases and J by 5 bases, with 16 bases between. This CDR3 has 16 amino acids. The CDR3 region has the DNA TGTGCCAGCAGTCGCCCAGGGATTCGACATAATTCACCCCTCCACTTT. Translating gives CASSRPGIRHNSPLHF.

This clonotype came up many times. The chain carries TRBV5-1 and TRBJ2-7; 11 bases are a match to TRBD2. This CDR3 region has 14 residues. V dropped 6 bases and J dropped 5; count of bases not matched to a gene: 7. The germline V gene has CDR1 SGHRS and CDR2 YFSETQ. This CDR3 reads CASTKGTSGDEQYF. DNA of the CDR3: TGCGCCAGCACCAAGGGGACTAGCGGAGACGAGCAGTACTTC.

This clonotype was counted ten times or more. The chain joins TRBV9 to TRBJ1-1; D not certain. CDR1 SGDLS and CDR2 YYNGEE come from the germline V gene. The V and J ends lost 0 bases and 3 bases respectively, with 6 bases between them. This CDR3 has 13 residues. CDR3 coding DNA: TGTGCCAGCAGCGTAGCCGGGGACACTGAAGCTTTCTTT. This codes for CASSVAGDTEAFF.

This clonotype occurred many times. The chain carries TRBV5-8 and TRBJ2-5, with D tentatively TRBD1 (6 bases). The CDR3 runs 12 residues. Germline CDR1 reads SGHTS; CDR2 reads YDEGEE. V lost 3 bases, J lost 9 bases, and 12 bases lay in between. This chain's CDR3 is CASSWEGGPQYF. The CDR3 region has the DNA TGTGCCAGCAGCTGGGAAGGGGGACCCCAGTACTTC.

This clonotype showed up many times. The chain couples TRBV6-1 to TRBJ2-1, with 7 bases identical to TRBD1. The CDR3 sequence is 11 residues long. Trimming removed 7 bases from V and 12 bases from J; junction bases left unmatched: 6. Germline lookup yields CDR1 MNHNS and CDR2 SASEGT. The DNA for the CDR3 is TGTGCCAGCACCCCAGGGGGTGGGCAGTTCTTC. Translation: CASTPGGGQFF.

Many counts were recorded for this clonotype. The rearrangement uses TRBV29-1 and TRBJ2-7, with 8 nucleotides matching TRBD1. Germline V CDR1 and CDR2: SQVTM, ANQGSEA. The CDR3 consists of 14 residues. V shed 4 bases, J shed 1 base, and the junction held 6 bases outside the gene matches. In nucleotides, the CDR3 is TGCAGCGTTGGTGGACAGGGTGAATCCTACGAGCAGTACTTC. Translation gives CSVGGQGESYEQYF.

In this sample, this clonotype turned up many times. This rearrangement joins TRBV19 to TRBJ2-1; D is unresolved. The V end lost 0 bases, the J end lost 9 bases, and 9 bases lay between the germline ends. Looked up from germline, CDR1 is LNHDA and CDR2 is SQIVND (reference sequence). The CDR3 runs to 13 residues. CDR3 residues: CASSIDLGIEQFF. CDR3 DNA sequence: TGTGCCAGTAGTATAGATCTAGGGATTGAGCAGTTCTTC.

This clonotype was counted ten times or more. The rearrangement uses TRBV5-5 and TRBJ2-1, with 15 nucleotides matching TRBD2. The V segment lost 2 bases and the J segment 1 base; nucleotides outside the gene matches: 1. From germline, CDR1 is SGHKS and CDR2 YYEKEE (reference sequence). This CDR3 has 17 amino acids. The CDR3 region has the DNA TGTGCCAGCAGCTTCGGACTAGCGGGGGGGTCCTACAATGAGCAGTTCTTC. Protein product: CASSFGLAGGSYNEQFF.

In its sample, this clonotype was seen many times. The chain joins TRBV19 to TRBJ1-5; D may be TRBD1 (5 bases). CDR3 length: 15 residues. V was clipped by 1 base and J by 0 bases, with 7 bases between them. Germline V lookup: CDR1 LNHDA, CDR2 SQIVND (reference sequence). The CDR3 region has the DNA TGTGCCAGTAGTATAGGAACAGGTAGCAATCAGCCCCAGCATTTT. Protein sequence: CASSIGTGSNQPQHF.

Ten or more counts support this clonotype. The chain recombines TRBV7-8 with TRBJ2-3; 8 bases align to TRBD2. With 5 bases clipped from V and 3 bases from J, the junction kept 10 bases outside the gene matches. Germline V gives CDR1 SGHVS, CDR2 FQNEAQ. CDR3 length equals 16 residues. CDR3 nucleotides: TGTGCCAGCAGCACCTTAATTCGGGGGGGGACAGATACGCAGTATTTT. Protein sequence: CASSTLIRGGTDTQYF.

Ten or more counts support this clonotype. The V gene is TRBV20-1, the J gene TRBJ2-1, with TRBD2 as a possible D gene (7 bases). The germline gives CDR1 DFQATT, CDR2 SNEGSKA (reference sequence). The CDR3 spans 17 residues. The ends were cut back, 7 bases at V and 3 bases at J, with 25 bases in the middle. The CDR3 region is CSVPTVRGPSIYNEQFF. The CDR3 DNA reads as TGCAGTGTACCGACTGTGCGGGGGCCTTCCATCTACAATGAGCAGTTCTTC.

This clonotype has at least ten counts. The CDR3 nucleotides read TGTGCCAGCAGTCGGACAGTAGCTCAAGAGACCCAGTACTTC. The encoded protein is CASSRTVAQETQYF. The rearrangement links TRBV6-5 to TRBJ2-5; D is possibly TRBD1 (6 bases). The V and J ends lost 5 bases and 2 bases respectively, with 12 bases between them. Germline lookup yields CDR1 MNHEY and CDR2 SVGAGI. The CDR3 has 14 amino acids.